This T cell receptor (beta chain) is drawn from a study of blood T cell repertoires in COVID-19. Across the study: Samples of COVID-19 (acute and convalescent) were obtained from the United States, Italy and Spain. Sample material is recorded as cDNA or gDNA derived from T cells, B-cell-depleted T cells, or PBMCs.

Original data processing: Estimation of nucleated cell counts was performed using reference gene primer amplification. Generated by immunoSEQ multiplex PCR, the TCRdb table keeps only in-frame clones and is missing some. V and J calls and clone size are copied from that table; D and trimming were computed from the DNA. The table records under 250,000 clones, approximately 88% of them present only once. This clone showed up just a few times. Those enrolled in Seattle joined during active infection and were followed longitudinally afterward. Sequencing was performed on peripheral blood. This TCR was sampled from a woman under 40 with COVID-19, enrolled during active disease.

CDR3 in DNA: TGTGCCAGCAGTTCAAGCGGCGGGGAGCTGTTTTTT. This codes for CASSSSGGELFF. The chain employs TRBV6-2 or TRBV6-3 and TRBJ2-2; D perhaps matches TRBD2 (5 bases). The CDR3 is made up of 12 amino acids. Germline loops: CDR1 MNHEY, CDR2 SVGEGT. The V end lost 4 bases, the J end lost 7 bases, and 7 bases lay between the germline ends.